These T cell receptor beta chains were read from a single sample in a study of cytomegalovirus exposure and HLA in healthy donors. The data were produced by immunoSEQ multiplex PCR, yet TCRdb's version contains in-frame clones alone and is incomplete. The sample carries 150,000 to 200,000 clones, roughly 77% recorded once. Source material: PBMCs. The receptor source for this set is a man aged 18 to 30 in good health and CMV-seropositive. The CDR3 runs from the conserved cysteine through the conserved F or W. The order of the fields is J gene, D gene, V gene, clone size, CDR3 protein, CDR3 DNA. A D gene is named only where the DNA matches it firmly. The size field is filled for only some rows; it gives once, few, many or a size class.

TRBJ2-2 NA TRBV30 NA CAWSVIMTGELFF TGTGCCTGGAGTGTAATTATGACCGGGGAGCTGTTTTTT
TRBJ1-1 NA TRBV9 NA CASSEAPGTEAFF TGTGCCAGCAGCGAGGCCCCGGGGACTGAAGCTTTCTTT
TRBJ2-1 NA TRBV30 NA CAWSVRIRGEQFF TGTGCCTGGAGTGTTAGGATCCGGGGGGAGCAGTTCTTC
TRBJ1-1 NA TRBV19 NA CASNGDSWFTNGEAFF TGTGCCAGTAATGGGGACTCGTGGTTTACAAACGGTGAAGCTTTCTTT
TRBJ1-1 NA TRBV27 NA CASGPLLGGAEAFF TGTGCCAGCGGTCCCCTTTTAGGGGGGGCTGAAGCTTTCTTT
TRBJ2-5 TRBD2 TRBV5-1 NA CASSFAGPREGETQYF TGCGCCAGCAGCTTCGCGGGTCCTCGGGAGGGGGAGACCCAGTACTTC
TRBJ2-3 TRBD1 TRBV6-6 NA CASSYETGSDTQYF TGTGCCAGCAGTTATGAGACAGGGTCAGATACGCAGTATTTT
TRBJ1-1 NA TRBV6-6 NA CASSYSGGGAGTEAFF TGTGCCAGCAGTTACTCGGGCGGGGGCGCGGGCACTGAAGCTTTCTTT
TRBJ1-4 NA TRBV7-2 once CASSFGGTATNEKLFF TGTGCCAGCAGCTTCGGAGGGACCGCAACTAATGAAAAACTGTTTTTT
TRBJ1-2 NA TRBV7-9 NA CASSLGSYGYTF TGTGCCAGCAGCTTGGGCAGCTATGGCTACACCTTC
TRBJ2-5 NA TRBV29-1 NA CSVDWLPSAQYF TGCAGCGTTGATTGGCTTCCCAGCGCCCAGTACTTC
TRBJ1-1 NA TRBV6-1 NA CASSPPRGEAFF TGTGCCAGCAGCCCCCCGCGTGGTGAAGCTTTCTTT
TRBJ2-2 TRBD2 TRBV25-1 NA CASPKGTTNTGELFF TGTGCCAGCCCCAAGGGGACTACGAACACCGGGGAGCTGTTTTTT